This TCR beta chain was observed in a study of T-cell reconstitution after alpha-beta-depleted transplantation in children. Germline V gives CDR1 DFQATT, CDR2 SNEGSKA (reference sequence). This CDR3 region has 14 residues. The V segment lost 4 bases and the J segment 8 bases; nucleotides outside the gene matches: 4. During its preparation, the TCRbeta library received unique molecular identifiers. TCRdb called the PCR reads again in MiXCR, with one record for every CDR3 protein. The data show hundreds of thousands of distinct CDR3 sequences, under 15% seen once. This clonotype was detected only a few times.

The chain couples TRBV20-1 to TRBJ2-1; 14 bases fit TRBD2. The sample here was PBMCs, mostly from graft donor cells, taken 360 days after TCRalphabeta/CD19-depleted stem cell transplant. The TCR originated in a male patient younger than 18 who had a stem cell transplant for acute myeloid leukemia, so the T cells may come from the graft donor. In DNA form, the CDR3 reads TGCAGTGCTATGGGACTAGCGGGAGTAGATGAGCAGTTCTTC. The encoded protein is CSAMGLAGVDEQFF.